The 31 T cell receptor beta chains presented below share a single source sample, sequenced in a study of Ad26.COV2.S vaccination and SARS-CoV-2 variants. Clones were read by immunoSEQ multiplex PCR, and TCRdb kept only the in-frame ones, dropping some. The sample lists about 460,000 clones, 89% occurring once. Described treatment: roughly 20 received Ad26.COV2.S at low or high dose, single or two shots; several received placebo; per-sample allocation not given. Sampling happened 63 days after the first vaccine or placebo injection. This material consisted of peripheral blood, taken in a trial of Ad26.COV2.S vaccine versus placebo. The receptors stem from a person between 18 and 60 years old who received the Ad26.COV2.S COVID-19 vaccine or a placebo.

The V and J genes are TRBV5-1 and TRBJ1-5; D is unclear. CDR1 SGHRS and CDR2 YFSETQ come from the germline V gene. The CDR3 is 15 amino acids. Trimming removed 5 bases at V and 0 bases at J, with 12 bases between. The CDR3 sequence: CASRLNVASNQPQHF. The DNA of the CDR3 is TGCGCCAGCAGGCTTAACGTCGCTAGCAATCAGCCCCAGCATTTT.

The CDR3 sequence: CASSWGQGVEDEKLFF. CDR3 in DNA: TGTGCCAGCAGCTGGGGGCAGGGGGTAGAGGATGAAAAACTGTTTTTT. The chain has TRBV7-9 and TRBJ1-4; TRBD1 matches at 7 bases. Germline V gene lookup returns CDR1 SEHNR and CDR2 FQNEAQ (reference sequence). This CDR3 spans 16 amino acids. The junction had 11 bases not matched to a gene; V was cut back by 4 bases and J by 6 bases.

The J gene is TRBJ2-5, the V gene TRBV4-2; 8 bases fit TRBD2. After removal of 5 bases from V and 4 bases from J, the junction contained 12 bases not matched to a gene. CDR1 is LGHNA and CDR2 is YNFKEQ in the germline V gene. The CDR3 contains 16 residues. The CDR3 DNA is TGTGCCAGCAGCAAGGGGACTAGTGGCTCATCAGAGACCCAGTACTTC. It codes for CASSKGTSGSSETQYF.

V gene TRBV5-4 combines with J gene TRBJ1-2; TRBD1 matches 7 bases. The CDR3 sequence is 14 residues long. CDR1 is SGHNT, CDR2 YYREEE, per germline (reference sequence). Trimming at V came to 5 bases and at J to 8 bases, leaving 12 bases not matched to a gene. CDR3 sequence (DNA): TGTGCCAGCAGTAGCGCGGTCCAGACAGGGGGCTACACCTTC. Its protein is CASSSAVQTGGYTF.

The V call is TRBV5-5, the J call TRBJ1-3; D gene ambiguous. Per the germline V gene, CDR1 is SGHKS and CDR2 is YYEKEE (reference sequence). This CDR3 has 13 amino acids. Trimming cost V 3 bases and J 1 base, with 5 bases left between them. Here the CDR3 reads CASSWGSGNTIYF. The CDR3 coding sequence is TGTGCCAGCAGCTGGGGATCTGGAAACACCATATATTTT.

A note on this clone: The junction departs from the called germline gene at one end, perhaps through a read error. This rearrangement joins TRBV12-3 or TRBV12-4 to TRBJ2-7; D is uncertain. This CDR3 is built from 13 residues. Here the CDR3 DNA reads TGTGCCAGCAGTCGCGGCGGACGGACGACTTGGCACTTC. Its protein product is CASSRGGRTTWHF.

The chain recombines TRBV30 with TRBJ1-6; possibly TRBD1 for D (5 bases). The germline V gene encodes CDR1 GTSNPN and CDR2 SVGIG (reference sequence). The CDR3 has 13 amino acids. The V end lost 0 bases, the J end lost 8 bases, and 8 bases lay between the germline ends. The CDR3 loop is CAWSVKGYSPLHF. The CDR3 nucleotides read TGTGCCTGGAGTGTCAAGGGGTATTCACCCCTCCACTTT.

This clone came up once. The V and J genes are TRBV6-2 or TRBV6-3 and TRBJ2-7; 7 bases line up with TRBD2. The V gene's germline CDR1 is MNHEY and CDR2 SVGEGT. CDR3 size: 15 residues. Trimming took 5 bases from V and 2 from J; bases not matched to a gene: 9. The CDR3 DNA reads as TGTGCCAGCAGTAAACCGGGACTAACCACCTACGAGCAGTACTTC. Translation: CASSKPGLTTYEQYF.

The chain recombines TRBV5-1 with TRBJ2-7; either TRBD1 or TRBD2 may fit D (5 bases each). From germline, CDR1 is SGHRS and CDR2 YFSETQ. V was pared by 7 bases and J by 2 bases, with 16 bases between. The CDR3 runs to 14 residues. CDR3 in amino acids: CASSLTADTYEQYF. The CDR3, as DNA: TGCGCCAGCTCCTTGACAGCGGACACCTACGAGCAGTACTTC.

The CDR3 region has the DNA TGTGCCAGCAGCCAAGACCCAATGGGCTCCAATGAGCAGTTCTTC. It specifies CASSQDPMGSNEQFF. The gene calls are TRBV3-1 (or the pseudogene TRBV3-2) and TRBJ2-1, with D hard to call. This CDR3 is 15 amino acids long. Between the trimmed V and J ends, which lost 0 bases and 6 bases, there was a span of 12 bases. The germline CDR1 and CDR2 sequences are LGHDT and YNNKEL (reference sequence).

The V and J genes are TRBV12-3 or TRBV12-4 and TRBJ1-2; D remains unclear. V was clipped by 2 bases and J by 4 bases, with 5 bases between them. The CDR3 extends over 12 amino acids. The CDR3 nucleotides read TGTGCCAGCAGTTTACCCTCCTATGGCTACACCTTC. Translated, it gives CASSLPSYGYTF.

The chain joins TRBV4-1 to TRBJ2-1, with D unresolved. Germline V gene data show CDR1 as MGHRA and CDR2 as YSYEKL. This CDR3 is 16 amino acids long. V shed 4 bases and J shed 8 bases, with 21 bases lying between them. This CDR3 is CASSLFAAGSPYEQFF. CDR3 bases: TGCGCCAGCAGCCTCTTTGCTGCCGGTTCTCCCTATGAGCAGTTCTTC.

The chain has TRBV4-1 and TRBJ1-2; tentative D call: TRBD1 (6 bases). Trimming removed 0 bases at V and 5 bases at J, with 10 bases between. Germline V gives CDR1 MGHRA, CDR2 YSYEKL. This CDR3 has 14 amino acids. The CDR3 coding sequence is TGCGCCAGCAGCCAAGATGCACAGGGATATGGCTACACCTTC. Protein: CASSQDAQGYGYTF.

This clone has just one count. V gene TRBV30 combines with J gene TRBJ2-5; TRBD2 matches at 8 bases. The germline V gene encodes CDR1 GTSNPN and CDR2 SVGIG (reference sequence). The CDR3 is 11 residues long. J was trimmed by 4 bases and V by 5 bases; bases with no gene match: 0. The CDR3 sequence is CAWAGGETQYF. In DNA, the CDR3 is TGTGCCTGGGCGGGAGGAGAGACCCAGTACTTC.

The chain is built from TRBV10-3 and TRBJ2-7; 9 bases are a match to TRBD1. Germline CDR1 ENHRY, CDR2 SYGVKD. The J segment lost 4 bases and the V segment lost 6 bases, leaving 10 bases of the junction unmatched. The CDR3 sequence is 15 residues long. CDR3 in DNA: TGTGCCATCAGCCCTTCGGGACAGGGAACTTACGAGCAGTACTTC. The encoded protein is CAISPSGQGTYEQYF.

The chain carries TRBV30 and TRBJ2-1, with D unclear. V was shortened by 3 bases and J by 4 bases, with 4 bases between the two germline ends. This CDR3 has 11 amino acids. CDR1 GTSNPN and CDR2 SVGIG come from the germline V gene (reference sequence). The CDR3 nucleotides read TGTGCCTGGAGGAGATACAATGAGCAGTTCTTC. Its translation: CAWRRYNEQFF.

The CDR3 region has the DNA TGTGCCAGCAGTGAGAGGGGGATGAACACTGAAGCTTTCTTT. The encoded protein is CASSERGMNTEAFF. The rearrangement links TRBV6-1 to TRBJ1-1, with D tentatively TRBD1 (6 bases). Germline CDR1 MNHNS, CDR2 SASEGT. The CDR3 runs 14 residues. V was pared by 3 bases and J by 0 bases, with 8 bases between.

This chain links TRBV25-1 with TRBJ1-2; TRBD1 agrees at 7 bases. After removal of 3 bases from V and 2 bases from J, the junction contained 3 bases not matched to a gene. Germline CDR1 reads MGHDK; CDR2 reads SYGVNS. The CDR3 length is 14 residues. This CDR3 reads CASSEGQLNYGYTF. CDR3 nucleotide sequence: TGTGCCAGCAGTGAGGGACAGCTGAACTATGGCTACACCTTC.

The V and J genes are TRBV5-1 and TRBJ1-1; D is perhaps TRBD1 (5 bases). Germline CDR1 reads SGHRS; CDR2 reads YFSETQ. CDR3 length: 13 residues. Trimming cost V 5 bases and J 1 base, with 9 bases left between them. CDR3 DNA: TGCGCCAGCAGAAGGGGCACGAACACTGAAGCTTTCTTT. Translated: CASRRGTNTEAFF.

The chain employs TRBV29-1 and TRBJ1-2; 8 positions match TRBD1. The junction had 9 bases not matched to a gene; V was cut back by 4 bases and J by 2 bases. Per the germline V gene, CDR1 is SQVTM and CDR2 is ANQGSEA. This CDR3 is built from 15 residues. CDR3 DNA sequence: TGCAGCGTTGTGACAGGGGACGGGTGGAACTATGGCTACACCTTC. It encodes CSVVTGDGWNYGYTF.

The rearrangement joins TRBV5-4 to TRBJ1-1; D uncertain. This CDR3 is built from 15 residues. Germline assignment: CDR1 SGHNT and CDR2 YYREEE (reference sequence). Between the trimmed V and J ends, which lost 0 bases and 4 bases, there was a span of 13 bases. CDR3 sequence (DNA): TGTGCCAGCAGCTTGGCCGCTGGGCTGGGCACTGAAGCTTTCTTT. It yields the protein CASSLAAGLGTEAFF.

The chain uses TRBV5-1 and TRBJ2-3; D is unclear. CDR1 and CDR2 from the germline V gene are SGHRS and YFSETQ. V lost 0 bases and J lost 2, with 10 bases in between. This CDR3 spans 15 amino acids. The CDR3 DNA sequence: TGCGCCAGCAGCTTGGTGGTCGGCCTCACAGATACGCAGTATTTT. Translated, it gives CASSLVVGLTDTQYF. Filled out from reference TRBV5-1 and TRBJ2-3, the complete variable domain reads KAGVTQTPRYLIKTRGQQVTLSCSPISGHRSVSWYQQTPGQGLQFLFEYFSETQRNKGNFPGRFSGRQFSNSRSEMNVSTLELGDSALYLCASSLVVGLTDTQYFGPGTRLTVL.

The J gene is TRBJ2-3, the V gene TRBV7-9, with a tentative D call TRBD2 (5 bases). This CDR3 contains 13 residues. The ends were cut back, 5 bases at V and 2 bases at J, with 8 bases in the middle. Germline V gene data show CDR1 as SEHNR and CDR2 as FQNEAQ (reference sequence). The CDR3 nucleotides read TGTGCCAGCAGCGAGGGTTTCACAGATACGCAGTATTTT. It is translated as CASSEGFTDTQYF.

This chain connects TRBV7-8 to TRBJ2-3; D ambiguous. Trimming pared 5 bases from V and 2 bases from J, leaving 5 bases between. In germline, CDR1 is SGHVS, CDR2 FQNEAQ. The CDR3 runs 12 residues. The DNA for the CDR3 is TGTGCCAGCAGCCCGAACACAGATACGCAGTATTTT. Amino acids: CASSPNTDTQYF. Full variable domain (rest looked up from reference TRBV7-8 and TRBJ2-3): GAGVSQSPRYKVAKRGQDVALRCDPISGHVSLFWYQQALGQGPEFLTYFQNEAQLDKSGLPSDRFFAERPEGSVSTLKIQRTQQEDSAVYLCASSPNTDTQYFGPGTRLTVL.

This clone was counted once. The rearrangement joins TRBV9 to TRBJ1-2; D unresolved. V lost 3 bases to trimming and J lost 2 bases, with 17 bases between them. This CDR3 has 16 residues. The V gene's germline CDR1 is SGDLS and CDR2 YYNGEE. The CDR3: CASSGPTRPRNYGYTF. CDR3 coding DNA: TGTGCCAGCAGCGGCCCGACCCGCCCTAGGAACTATGGCTACACCTTC. The full variable domain, its missing parts supplied by reference TRBV9 and TRBJ1-2, is DSGVTQTPKHLITATGQRVTLRCSPRSGDLSVYWYQQSLDQGLQFLIQYYNGEERAKGNILERFSAQQFPDLHSELNLSSLELGDSALYFCASSGPTRPRNYGYTFGSGTRLTVV.

This chain joins TRBV5-1 and TRBJ2-7; 11 positions agree with TRBD1. V shed 1 base and J 1 base; nucleotides not matched to a gene: 7. The CDR3 extends over 17 amino acids. In germline, CDR1 is SGHRS, CDR2 YFSETQ. The CDR3 loop is CASSLSAGTGGSYEQYF. CDR3 DNA sequence: TGCGCCAGCAGCTTGTCCGCCGGGACAGGGGGATCCTACGAGCAGTACTTC.

The V gene is TRBV10-3, the J gene TRBJ2-2, with 11 bases identical to TRBD1. The trim removed 1 base at V and 3 bases at J, leaving 4 bases unmatched. Per the germline V gene, CDR1 is ENHRY and CDR2 is SYGVKD. The CDR3 sequence is 17 residues long. The DNA for the CDR3 is TGTGCCATCAGTGAGTATTGGACAGGGGGCGACACCGGGGAGCTGTTTTTT. Amino acid sequence: CAISEYWTGGDTGELFF.

The genes are TRBV19 and TRBJ1-2; D is unclear. Deletions cut 8 bases from V and 3 bases from J, with 10 bases between. Germline V CDR1 and CDR2: LNHDA, SQIVND (reference sequence). The CDR3 loop spans 12 amino acids. The CDR3 here is CASWSGDYGYTF. CDR3 nucleotide sequence: TGTGCCAGTTGGTCAGGAGACTATGGCTACACCTTC.

This sequence joins TRBV30 and TRBJ1-1, with 7 bases that match TRBD1. Germline assignment: CDR1 GTSNPN and CDR2 SVGIG (reference sequence). CDR3 size: 14 residues. The V segment lost 4 bases and the J segment 2 bases; nucleotides outside the gene matches: 7. CDR3: CAWTVTGSNTEAFF. The CDR3 DNA sequence: TGTGCCTGGACCGTGACAGGGTCAAACACTGAAGCTTTCTTT.

As to this clone: Different DNA sequences within this sample yield the same CDR3. V is TRBV3-1 (or the pseudogene TRBV3-2) and J is TRBJ2-3, with D unresolved. Looked up from germline, CDR1 is LGHDT and CDR2 is YNNKEL (reference sequence). Trimming removed 4 bases at V and 2 bases at J, with 4 bases between. The CDR3 runs to 12 residues. The CDR3 loop is CASSRYTDTQYF. The DNA of the CDR3 is TGTGCCAGCAGCCGTTACACAGATACGCAGTATTTT.

This clone came up once. The chain uses TRBV5-4 and TRBJ2-7, with unresolved D. CDR1 is SGHNT and CDR2 is YYREEE in the germline V gene (reference sequence). This CDR3 has 12 amino acids. V was shortened by 2 bases and J by 3 bases, with 6 bases between the two germline ends. The CDR3 here is CASSFGFYEQYF. CDR3 nucleotides: TGTGCCAGCAGCTTTGGTTTCTACGAGCAGTACTTC.